A single T cell receptor beta chain is shown here with its context. These data come from a study of blood T cell repertoires in COVID-19. Across the study: Whether acute or convalescent, the COVID-19 samples came from the United States, Italy and Spain. T cells, B-cell-depleted T cells, or PBMCs provided the cDNA or gDNA that served as material.

The CDR3 has 12 amino acids. Trimming took 6 bases from V and 6 from J; bases not matched to a gene: 5. Germline lookup yields CDR1 LGHDT and CDR2 YNNKEL (reference sequence). Original analysis: Reference gene primer amplification in the assay estimated nucleated cell counts. Assay: immunoSEQ multiplex PCR; the TCRdb copy retains only in-frame clones and omits some. V and J calls and clone size are given by that table; D and trimming were obtained from the DNA. This table holds 55,000 to 90,000 clones, around nine tenths found once. This sequence joins TRBV3-1 (or the pseudogene TRBV3-2) and TRBJ2-7; TRBD2 aligns across 7 bases. This sequence originates from a woman aged 60-75 years with acute or convalescent COVID-19. The sequenced sample was peripheral blood. The CDR3 loop reads CASRPGGGEQYF. CDR3 nucleotide sequence: TGTGCCAGCAGACCGGGAGGCGGCGAGCAGTACTTC.